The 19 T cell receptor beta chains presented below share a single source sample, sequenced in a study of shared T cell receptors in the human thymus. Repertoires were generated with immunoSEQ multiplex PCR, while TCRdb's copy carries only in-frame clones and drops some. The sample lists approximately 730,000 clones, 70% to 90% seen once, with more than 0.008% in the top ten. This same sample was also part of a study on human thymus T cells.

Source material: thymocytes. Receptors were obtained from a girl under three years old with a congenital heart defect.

This CDR3 reads CASRLAGVSEQYF. DNA of the CDR3: TGTGCCAGTCGACTAGCGGGGGTCTCTGAGCAGTACTTC. The gene calls are TRBV19 and TRBJ2-7; 12 nucleotides align to TRBD2. V shed 8 bases, J shed 7 bases, and the junction held 6 bases outside the gene matches. This CDR3 comprises 13 residues. Germline loops: CDR1 LNHDA, CDR2 SQIVND (reference sequence).

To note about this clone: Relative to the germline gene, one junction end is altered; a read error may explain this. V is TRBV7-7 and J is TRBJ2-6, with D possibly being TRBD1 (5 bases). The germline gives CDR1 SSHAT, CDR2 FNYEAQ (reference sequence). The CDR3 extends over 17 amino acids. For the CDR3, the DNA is TGTGCTAGCAGCTTGAGACAGTTCGCAACTGGGGCCAACGTCCTGACTTTC. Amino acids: CASSLRQFATGANVLTF. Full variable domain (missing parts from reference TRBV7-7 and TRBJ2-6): GAGVSQSPRYKVTKRGQDVTLRCDPISSHATLYWYQQALGQGPEFLTYFNYEAQPDKSGLPSDRFSAERPEGSISTLTIQRTEQRDSAMYRCASSLRQFATGANVLTFGAGSRLTVL.

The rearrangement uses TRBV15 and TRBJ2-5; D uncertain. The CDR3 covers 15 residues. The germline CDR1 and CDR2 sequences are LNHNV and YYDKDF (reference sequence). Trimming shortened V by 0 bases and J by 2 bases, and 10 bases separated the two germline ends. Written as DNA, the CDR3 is TGTGCCACCAGCAGAGACCGGCGGCTACAAGAGACCCAGTACTTC. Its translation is CATSRDRRLQETQYF.

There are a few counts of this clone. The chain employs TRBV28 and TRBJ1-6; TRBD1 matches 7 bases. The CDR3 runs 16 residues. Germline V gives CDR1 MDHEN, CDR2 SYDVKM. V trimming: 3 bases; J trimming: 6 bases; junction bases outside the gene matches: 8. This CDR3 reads CASSFTNRGSNSPLHF. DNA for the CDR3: TGTGCCAGCAGTTTCACCAACAGGGGTTCTAATTCACCCCTCCACTTT. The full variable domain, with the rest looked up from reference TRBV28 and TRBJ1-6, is DVKVTQSSRYLVKRTGEKVFLECVQDMDHENMFWYRQDPGLGLRLIYFSYDVKMKEKGDIPEGYSVSREKKERFSLILESASTNQTSMYLCASSFTNRGSNSPLHFGNGTRLTVT.

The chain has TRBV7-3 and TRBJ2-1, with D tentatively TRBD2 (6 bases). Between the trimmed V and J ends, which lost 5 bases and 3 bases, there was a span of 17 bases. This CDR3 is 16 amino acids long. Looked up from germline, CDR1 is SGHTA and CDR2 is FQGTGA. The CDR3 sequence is CASSQRGGGGYNEQFF. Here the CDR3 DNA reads TGTGCCAGCAGCCAAAGGGGTGGGGGAGGCTACAATGAGCAGTTCTTC.

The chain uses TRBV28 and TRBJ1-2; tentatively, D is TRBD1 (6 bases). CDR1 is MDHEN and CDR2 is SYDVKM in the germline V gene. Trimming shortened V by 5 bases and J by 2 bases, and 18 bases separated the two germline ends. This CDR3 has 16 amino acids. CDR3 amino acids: CASSITGILRNYGYTF. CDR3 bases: TGTGCCAGCAGTATTACAGGGATACTCAGGAACTATGGCTACACCTTC.

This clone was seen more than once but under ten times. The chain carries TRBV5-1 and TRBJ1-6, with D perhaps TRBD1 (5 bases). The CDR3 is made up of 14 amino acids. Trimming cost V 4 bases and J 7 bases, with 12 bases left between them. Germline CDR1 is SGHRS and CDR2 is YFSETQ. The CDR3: CASSGGTTNSPLHF. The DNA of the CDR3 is TGCGCCAGCAGCGGAGGGACTACGAATTCACCCCTCCACTTT.

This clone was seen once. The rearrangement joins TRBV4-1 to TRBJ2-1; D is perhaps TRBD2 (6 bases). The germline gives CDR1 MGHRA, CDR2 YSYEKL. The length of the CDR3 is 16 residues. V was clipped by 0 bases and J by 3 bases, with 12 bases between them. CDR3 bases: TGCGCCAGCAGCCAAGATTGCGGGGACCGCTACAATGAGCAGTTCTTC. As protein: CASSQDCGDRYNEQFF.

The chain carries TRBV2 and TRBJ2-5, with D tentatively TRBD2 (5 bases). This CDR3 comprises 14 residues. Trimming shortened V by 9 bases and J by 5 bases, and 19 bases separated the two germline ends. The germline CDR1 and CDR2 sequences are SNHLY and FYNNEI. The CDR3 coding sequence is TGTGCCAGTGTGGCGGAGGCCCCTCGGGAGACCCAGTACTTC. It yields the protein CASVAEAPRETQYF.

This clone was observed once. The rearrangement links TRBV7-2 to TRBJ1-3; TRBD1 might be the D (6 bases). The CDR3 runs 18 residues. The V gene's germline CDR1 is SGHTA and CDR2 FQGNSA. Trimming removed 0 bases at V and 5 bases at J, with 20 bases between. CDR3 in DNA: TGTGCCAGCAGCTTAGCCACTGGGTCGGTTCAGGGGCGAAACACCATATATTTT. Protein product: CASSLATGSVQGRNTIYF.

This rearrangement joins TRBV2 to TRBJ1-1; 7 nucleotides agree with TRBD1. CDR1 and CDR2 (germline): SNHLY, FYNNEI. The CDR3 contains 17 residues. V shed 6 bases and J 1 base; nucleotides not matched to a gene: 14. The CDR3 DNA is TGTGCCAGCAGCGTGGGCAGGGTTGACAGGGAGAACACTGAAGCTTTCTTT. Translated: CASSVGRVDRENTEAFF.

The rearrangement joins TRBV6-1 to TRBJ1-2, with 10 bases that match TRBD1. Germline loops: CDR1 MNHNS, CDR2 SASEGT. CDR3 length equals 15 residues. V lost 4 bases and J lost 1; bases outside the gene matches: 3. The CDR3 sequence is CASSVGTGDNYGYTF. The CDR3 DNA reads TGTGCCAGCAGTGTTGGGACAGGGGATAACTATGGCTACACCTTC.

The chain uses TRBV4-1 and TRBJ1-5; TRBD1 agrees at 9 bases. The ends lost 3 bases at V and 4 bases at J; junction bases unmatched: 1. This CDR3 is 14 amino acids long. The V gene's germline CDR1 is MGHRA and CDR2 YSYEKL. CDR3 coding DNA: TGCGCCAGCAGCCACGACAGGGGGAATCAGCCCCAGCATTTT. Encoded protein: CASSHDRGNQPQHF.

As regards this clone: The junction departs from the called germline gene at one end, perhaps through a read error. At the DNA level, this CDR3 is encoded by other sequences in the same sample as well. CDR3 loop: CASRDRGTNSPLHF. The DNA of the CDR3 is TGTGCCAGCAGAGACAGGGGAACTAATTCCCCCCTCCACTTT. V gene TRBV6-4 combines with J gene TRBJ1-6, with 8 bases fitting TRBD1. CDR1 is MRHNA and CDR2 is SNTAGT in the germline V gene. This CDR3 comprises 14 residues.

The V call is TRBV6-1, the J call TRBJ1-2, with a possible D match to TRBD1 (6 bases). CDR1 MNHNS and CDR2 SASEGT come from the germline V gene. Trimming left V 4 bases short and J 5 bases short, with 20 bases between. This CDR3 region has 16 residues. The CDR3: CASSGGFGTYSYGYTF. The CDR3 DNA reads TGTGCCAGCAGTGGCGGATTCGGGACATACTCGTATGGCTACACCTTC.

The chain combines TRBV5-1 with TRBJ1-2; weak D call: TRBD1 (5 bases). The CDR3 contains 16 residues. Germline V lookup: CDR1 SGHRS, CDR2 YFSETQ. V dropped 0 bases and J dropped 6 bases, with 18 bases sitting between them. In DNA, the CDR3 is TGCGCCAGCAGCTTGGCCCTGGCAGGGTTTCCACATGGCTACACCTTC. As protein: CASSLALAGFPHGYTF.

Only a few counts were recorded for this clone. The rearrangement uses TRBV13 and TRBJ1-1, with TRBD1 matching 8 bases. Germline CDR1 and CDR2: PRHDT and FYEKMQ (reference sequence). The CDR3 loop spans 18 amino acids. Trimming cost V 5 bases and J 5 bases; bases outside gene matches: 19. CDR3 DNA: TGTGCCAGCAGCCGACTCCACAAACAACAGGGGGTGAGGACTGAAGCTTTCTTT. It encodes CASSRLHKQQGVRTEAFF. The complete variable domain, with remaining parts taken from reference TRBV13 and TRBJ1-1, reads AAGVIQSPRHLIKEKRETATLKCYPIPRHDTVYWYQQGPGQDPQFLISFYEKMQSDKGSIPDRFSAQQFSDYHSELNMSSLELGDSALYFCASSRLHKQQGVRTEAFFGQGTRLTVV.

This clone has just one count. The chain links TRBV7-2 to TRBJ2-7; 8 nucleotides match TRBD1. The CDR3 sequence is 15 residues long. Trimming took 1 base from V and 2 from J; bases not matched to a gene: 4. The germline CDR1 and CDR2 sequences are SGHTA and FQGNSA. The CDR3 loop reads CASSLGGQEPYEQYF. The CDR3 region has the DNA TGTGCCAGCAGCTTAGGGGGACAGGAGCCCTACGAGCAGTACTTC.

CDR3 DNA sequence: TGTGCCACCAGCAGAGATATCCATCAGACCTACAATGAGCAGTTCTTC. Translated: CATSRDIHQTYNEQFF. This chain connects TRBV15 to TRBJ2-1; the D is unclear. CDR1 and CDR2 from the germline V gene are LNHNV and YYDKDF (reference sequence). The CDR3 totals 16 residues. V lost 0 bases and J lost 2, with 11 bases in between. Based on the CDR3 plus reference TRBV15 and TRBJ2-1, the full variable domain is DAMVIQNPRYQVTQFGKPVTLSCSQTLNHNVMYWYQQKSSQAPKLLFHYYDKDFNNEADTPDNFQSRRPNTSFCFLDIRSPGLGDTAMYLCATSRDIHQTYNEQFFGPGTRLTVL.